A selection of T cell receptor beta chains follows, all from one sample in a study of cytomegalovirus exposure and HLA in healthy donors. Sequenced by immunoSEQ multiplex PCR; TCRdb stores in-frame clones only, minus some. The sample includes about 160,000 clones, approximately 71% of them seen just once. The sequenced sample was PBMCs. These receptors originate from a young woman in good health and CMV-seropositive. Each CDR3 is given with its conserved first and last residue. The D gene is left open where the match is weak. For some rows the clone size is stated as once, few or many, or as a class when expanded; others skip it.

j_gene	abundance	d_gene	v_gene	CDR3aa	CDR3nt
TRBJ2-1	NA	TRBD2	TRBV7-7	CASSLGPSSGGNEQFF	TGTGCTAGCAGCTTAGGCCCCTCTAGCGGGGGCAATGAGCAGTTCTTC
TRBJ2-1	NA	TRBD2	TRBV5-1	CASSSRGGGQNEQFF	TGCGCCAGCAGCTCTCGCGGGGGGGGCCAAAATGAGCAGTTCTTC
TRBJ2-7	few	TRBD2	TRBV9	CASSVGGAGAASSYEQYF	TGTGCCAGCAGCGTAGGTGGAGCGGGGGCCGCGAGCTCCTACGAGCAGTACTTC
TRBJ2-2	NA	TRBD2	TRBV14	CASSERYSGRSTRELFF	TGTGCCAGCAGCGAAAGGTATAGCGGGAGATCCACCAGGGAGCTGTTTTTT
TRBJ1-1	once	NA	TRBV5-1	CASSPWGLYTEAFF	TGCGCCAGCAGCCCTTGGGGCCTGTACACTGAAGCTTTCTTT
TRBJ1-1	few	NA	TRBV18	CASSPQTGDTEAFF	TGTGCCAGCTCACCTCAGACAGGAGACACTGAAGCTTTCTTT
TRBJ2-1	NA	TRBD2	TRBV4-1	CASSQERTSISGEQFF	TGCGCCAGCAGCCAAGAGCGGACTAGTATCTCGGGTGAGCAGTTCTTC
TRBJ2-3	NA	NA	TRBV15	CATSRVSADTQYF	TGTGCCACCAGCAGAGTCAGCGCAGATACGCAGTATTTT
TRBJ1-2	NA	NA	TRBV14	CASSQDAVVNYGYTF	TGTGCCAGCAGCCAAGATGCGGTTGTTAACTATGGCTACACCTTC
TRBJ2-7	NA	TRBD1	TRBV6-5	CASSPGTGTLSEQYF	TGTGCCAGCAGTCCGGGGACAGGGACTTTAAGCGAGCAGTACTTC
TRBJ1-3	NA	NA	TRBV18	CASSPNQYSGNTIYF	TGTGCCAGCTCACCGAATCAGTACTCTGGAAACACCATATATTTT
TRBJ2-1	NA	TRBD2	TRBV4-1	CASSQASLAGLVYNEQFF	TGCGCCAGCAGCCAAGCATCGCTAGCGGGACTGGTATACAATGAGCAGTTCTTC
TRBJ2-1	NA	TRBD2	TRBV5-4	CASSQPGLAGFYNEQFF	TGTGCCAGCAGCCAGCCGGGACTAGCGGGGTTTTACAATGAGCAGTTCTTC
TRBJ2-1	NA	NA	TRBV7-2	CASSLAGGLNEQFF	TGTGCCAGCAGCTTAGCGGGGGGGCTTAATGAGCAGTTCTTC
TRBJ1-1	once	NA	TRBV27	CASSSPGRVTEAFF	TGTGCCAGCAGTTCCCCGGGGAGGGTAACTGAAGCTTTCTTT
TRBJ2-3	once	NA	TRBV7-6	CASSSTAGVSGTDTQYF	TGTGCCAGCAGCTCAACAGCAGGGGTCTCCGGCACAGATACGCAGTATTTT
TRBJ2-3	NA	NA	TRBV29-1	CSVAIATGTDTQYF	TGCAGCGTGGCTATAGCAACTGGGACAGATACGCAGTATTTT
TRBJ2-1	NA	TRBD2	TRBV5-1	CASSLALAGGYNEQFF	TGCGCCAGCAGCTTGGCTCTAGCGGGAGGATACAATGAGCAGTTCTTC
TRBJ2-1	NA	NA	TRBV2	CASSRGLAQYYNEQFF	TGTGCCAGCTCCCGTGGACTGGCTCAATATTACAATGAGCAGTTCTTC
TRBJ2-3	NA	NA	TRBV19	CASRKQGPTDTQYF	TGTGCCAGTAGAAAACAGGGACCAACAGATACGCAGTATTTT
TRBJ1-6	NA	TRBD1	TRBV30	CAWSSQGVQNSPLHF	TGTGCCTGGAGTTCTCAGGGGGTCCAAAATTCACCCCTCCACTTT
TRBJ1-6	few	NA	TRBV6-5	CASNQGWNSPLHF	TGTGCCAGCAACCAGGGTTGGAATTCACCCCTCCACTTT
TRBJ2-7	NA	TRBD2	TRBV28	CASSYLASGTSYEQYF	TGTGCCAGCAGTTATTTAGCTAGCGGGACTTCCTACGAGCAGTACTTC
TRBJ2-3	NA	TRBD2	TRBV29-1	CSSAGGYVDTQYF	TGCAGTTCTGCGGGAGGGTATGTGGATACGCAGTATTTT
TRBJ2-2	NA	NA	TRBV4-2	CASSQVPATGTGELFF	TGTGCCAGCAGCCAAGTCCCAGCCACGGGCACCGGGGAGCTGTTTTTT
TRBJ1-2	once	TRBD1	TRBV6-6	CASSSQGAPGYTF	TGTGCCAGCAGTTCACAGGGGGCGCCTGGCTACACCTTC
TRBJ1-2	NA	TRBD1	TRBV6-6	CASGRQGPSDYGYTF	TGTGCCAGCGGGCGACAGGGCCCGTCGGACTATGGCTACACCTTC
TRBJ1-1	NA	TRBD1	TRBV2	CASSGGPGGRMNTEAFF	TGTGCCAGCAGTGGTGGGCCAGGGGGCCGGATGAACACTGAAGCTTTCTTT
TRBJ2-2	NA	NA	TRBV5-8	CASSLGSRRPGELFF	TGTGCCAGCAGCTTGGGGAGCAGGAGGCCCGGGGAGCTGTTTTTT
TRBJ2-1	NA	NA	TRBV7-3	CASSFLLGEEQEQFF	TGTGCCAGCAGCTTTTTGTTAGGTGAGGAGCAAGAGCAGTTCTTC
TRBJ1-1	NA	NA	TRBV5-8	CAREGASDRHLGAFF	TGTGCCAGGGAAGGGGCCTCGGATCGGCACCTGGGGGCTTTCTTT
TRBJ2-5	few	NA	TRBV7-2	CASSLEARTCHF	TGTGCCAGCAGCTTAGAGGCCCGGACTTGTCACTTC
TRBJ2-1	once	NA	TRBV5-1	CASSLSVLSVNEQFF	TGCGCCAGCAGCTTGTCCGTATTGTCTGTCAATGAGCAGTTCTTC
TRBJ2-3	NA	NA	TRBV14	CASSQDHFGTQYF	TGTGCCAGCAGCCAAGACCATTTCGGGACGCAGTATTTT
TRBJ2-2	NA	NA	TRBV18	CASSPGFSQPGELFF	TGTGCCAGCTCACCAGGATTCTCACAGCCCGGGGAGCTGTTTTTT
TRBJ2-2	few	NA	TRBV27	CASSLRVTGELFF	TGTGCCAGCAGTTTACGGGTCACCGGGGAGCTGTTTTTT
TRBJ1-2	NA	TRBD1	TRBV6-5	CASSLRQGGGYTF	TGTGCCAGCAGCCTTAGACAGGGAGGAGGCTACACCTTC
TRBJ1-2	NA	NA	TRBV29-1	CSVEVLVDNYGYTF	TGCAGCGTTGAAGTGCTAGTTGATAACTATGGCTACACCTTC
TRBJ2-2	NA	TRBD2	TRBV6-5	CASSGSGTNTGELFF	TGTGCCAGCAGTGGTAGCGGGACGAACACCGGGGAGCTGTTTTTT
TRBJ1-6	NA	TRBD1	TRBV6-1	CASSPWDRDNSPLHF	TGTGCCAGCAGTCCCTGGGACAGGGATAATTCACCCCTCCACTTT
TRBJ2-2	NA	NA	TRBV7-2	CASSFRSANTGELFF	TGTGCCAGCAGCTTTAGAAGCGCGAACACCGGGGAGCTGTTTTTT
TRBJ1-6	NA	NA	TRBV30	CAWSVRFVGNSYNSPLHF	TGTGCCTGGAGTGTCAGGTTCGTCGGGAACTCCTATAATTCACCCCTCCACTTT
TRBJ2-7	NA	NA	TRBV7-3	CASSSSDFPYEQYF	TGTGCCAGCAGCTCTTCGGACTTCCCCTACGAGCAGTACTTC
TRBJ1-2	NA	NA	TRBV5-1	CASGQDNYGYTF	TGCGCCAGCGGCCAGGATAACTATGGCTACACCTTC
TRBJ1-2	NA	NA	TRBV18	CASSPLGGSYGYTF	TGTGCCAGCTCACCCCTAGGTGGGTCCTATGGCTACACCTTC
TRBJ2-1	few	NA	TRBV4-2	CASSQARGNEQFF	TGTGCCAGCAGCCAAGCTCGCGGGAATGAGCAGTTCTTC
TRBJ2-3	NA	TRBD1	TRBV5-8	CASSQDRAADTQYF	TGTGCCAGCAGCCAGGACAGGGCCGCAGATACGCAGTATTTT
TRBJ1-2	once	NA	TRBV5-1	CASSLAGDLGYTF	TGCGCCAGCAGCTTGGCAGGGGATCTTGGCTACACCTTC
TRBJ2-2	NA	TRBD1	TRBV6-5	CASSSPGTGNTGELFF	TGTGCCAGCAGTTCCCCCGGGACAGGGAACACCGGGGAGCTGTTTTTT
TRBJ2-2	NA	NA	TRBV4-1	CASSQPTSRPGELFF	TGCGCCAGCAGCCAACCTACTAGTCGGCCCGGGGAGCTGTTTTTT
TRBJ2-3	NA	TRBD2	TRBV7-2	CASSRQGLAGGGNTQYF	TGTGCCAGCAGCCGCCAGGGACTAGCGGGGGGCGGGAATACGCAGTATTTT
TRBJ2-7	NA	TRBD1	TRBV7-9	CASNLVPGQGSYEQYF	TGTGCCAGCAACCTCGTACCGGGACAGGGGTCCTACGAGCAGTACTTC